Each of the 10 T cell receptor beta chains below was sequenced from the same sample in a study of metastatic and nonmetastatic thyroid tumors. TCRdb re-analyzed the PCR reads through MiXCR. The sample holds some 9,900 clones, more than 25% seen once. Thyroid surgery was preceded by no treatment in any patient. Sequencing used tumor tissue. The source of these receptors is a female donor with papillary thyroid cancer or a benign thyroid nodule (not recorded which). Some clones in this sample may be carry-over from other donors' samples.

The chain is built from TRBV27 and TRBJ2-7; D possibly corresponds to TRBD2 (6 bases). The CDR3 runs 14 residues. The V gene's germline CDR1 is MNHEY and CDR2 SMNVEV (reference sequence). V shed 5 bases and J shed 3 bases, with 14 bases lying between them. The CDR3: CASSPRGWGYEQYF. The CDR3 nucleotides read TGTGCCAGCAGTCCCCGGGGGTGGGGCTACGAGCAGTACTTC.

V usage is TRBV12-3 or TRBV12-4 and J usage is TRBJ2-1, with TRBD2 matching 7 bases. The V gene end was trimmed by 0 bases and the J gene end by 10 bases; junction bases not matched to a gene: 3. The CDR3 is 13 residues long. The CDR3 sequence is CASSLAGGVEQFF. The CDR3 DNA reads TGTGCCAGCAGTTTAGCGGGAGGGGTAGAGCAGTTCTTC.

In its sample, this clone ranks as medium-sized (0.01 to 0.1%). The chain has TRBV24-1 and TRBJ2-2; possibly TRBD2 for D (5 bases). The CDR3 is 15 residues long. CDR1 and CDR2 from the germline V gene are KGHDR and SFDVKD. V lost 5 bases to trimming and J lost 6 bases, with 15 bases between them. For the CDR3, the DNA is TGTGCCACCAGTGCGAGGGAGACGGAATCCGGGGAGCTGTTTTTT. Its protein is CATSARETESGELFF.

The chain combines TRBV11-3 with TRBJ1-2, with unresolved D. V was shortened by 1 base and J by 8 bases, with 17 bases between the two germline ends. The CDR3 contains 15 residues. Germline V gives CDR1 SGHNT, CDR2 YENEEA. CDR3 nucleotide sequence: TGTGCCAGCAGCTTAGGGGTTACAGCGGCTGGGGGCTACACCTTC. Translation: CASSLGVTAAGGYTF.

A few counts support this clone. The gene calls are TRBV28 and TRBJ1-4; a possible D gene is TRBD1 (6 bases). V was cut by 3 bases and J by 6 bases, with 11 bases left in between. Germline V gene sequence: CDR1 MDHEN, CDR2 SYDVKM. The CDR3 spans 14 residues. DNA for the CDR3: TGTGCCAGCAGTTTTGGGGACACCGATGAAAAACTGTTTTTT. This codes for CASSFGDTDEKLFF.

This clone was recorded many times. This chain links TRBV20-1 with TRBJ2-1; the D gene is possibly TRBD1 (6 bases). Germline assignment: CDR1 DFQATT and CDR2 SNEGSKA (reference sequence). The CDR3 covers 16 residues. V lost 4 bases and J lost 5, with 21 bases in between. DNA for the CDR3: TGCAGTGCTACTGGACATTCAGGGGTGTCCGACAATGAGCAGTTCTTC. Amino acids: CSATGHSGVSDNEQFF.

The chain uses TRBV30 and TRBJ1-3; D not certain. The V gene's germline CDR1 is GTSNPN and CDR2 SVGIG (reference sequence). The germline V and J ends were trimmed by 1 base and 0 bases, with 4 bases remaining between them. The CDR3 sequence is 13 residues long. This chain's CDR3 is CAWSGDSGNTIYF. As DNA, the CDR3 is TGTGCCTGGAGTGGGGACTCTGGAAACACCATATATTTT.

By proportion, this clone is medium-sized. The V gene is TRBV12-3 or TRBV12-4, the J gene TRBJ2-3; the D is unclear. Trimming shortened V by 3 bases and J by 5 bases, and 3 bases separated the two germline ends. The CDR3 loop spans 11 amino acids. For the CDR3, the DNA is TGTGCCAGCAGTTTGCAAGATACGCAGTATTTT. It translates to CASSLQDTQYF.

The rearrangement joins TRBV20-1 to TRBJ2-1, with 7 bases aligning to TRBD2. With V trimmed by 6 bases and J by 3 bases, 8 bases remained unmatched. This CDR3 spans 14 amino acids. Germline CDR1 is DFQATT and CDR2 is SNEGSKA (reference sequence). The DNA of the CDR3 is TGCAGTGCCGGAGCTGCGGGAGACTACAATGAGCAGTTCTTC. Protein product: CSAGAAGDYNEQFF.

This clone rates as large. J is TRBJ2-7 and V is TRBV11-1; 10 bases are shared with TRBD1. V lost 5 bases to trimming and J lost 7 bases; unmatched junction nucleotides: 8. Germline V gives CDR1 SGHAT, CDR2 FQDESV (reference sequence). This CDR3 has 14 residues. CDR3 coding DNA: TGTGCCAGCAGCAACCGACAGGGGGCGAGGGAGCAGTACTTC. Its translation is CASSNRQGAREQYF.